The sequence of this TCR beta chain was determined in a study of T cell changes during pregnancy in multiple sclerosis. TCRdb keeps only in-frame clones here, not all; method: immunoSEQ multiplex PCR. The sample holds around 72,000 clones, about nine tenths seen once. The CDR3 loop spans 14 amino acids. V shed 0 bases, J shed 3 bases, and the junction held 0 bases outside the gene matches. The germline V gene has CDR1 KGHSH and CDR2 LQKENI. This rearrangement joins TRBV18 to TRBJ2-3; TRBD1 agrees at 7 bases. The receptor was derived from a female donor in good health, enrolled as a control in a pregnancy study. Sequenced here: peripheral blood, sampled in the third trimester of pregnancy. Here the CDR3 DNA reads TGTGCCAGCTCACCACCACAGGGGACAGATACGCAGTATTTT. It is translated as CASSPPQGTDTQYF. The full variable domain, completed using reference TRBV18 and TRBJ2-3, is NAGVMQNPRHLVRRRGQEARLRCSPMKGHSHVYWYRQLPEEGLKFMVYLQKENIIDESGMPKERFSAEFPKEGPSILRIQQVVRGDSAAYFCASSPPQGTDTQYFGPGTRLTVL.